The 28 T cell receptor beta chains below all came from one sample that was sequenced in a study of early T cells in non-severe SARS-CoV-2 infection. A single record per CDR3 protein comes from TCRdb applying MiXCR to the 5' RACE reads. The table has about 77,000 distinct CDR3 sequences, around 5% seen once. Sequences were derived from whole blood, sampled at baseline. The receptors derive from an adult who was a healthcare worker with PCR-confirmed SARS-CoV-2 infection or an uninfected control (not recorded which).

Many counts were recorded for this clonotype. This chain connects TRBV7-3 to TRBJ2-1, with 7 bases aligning to TRBD1. CDR3 length: 15 amino acids. V shed 5 bases and J 0 bases; nucleotides not matched to a gene: 4. Per germline, CDR1 SGHTA and CDR2 FQGTGA. The CDR3 DNA sequence: TGTGCCAGCAGCGATGGGACAGTCTCCTACAATGAGCAGTTCTTC. As protein: CASSDGTVSYNEQFF.

This clonotype was found many times. The CDR3 region has the DNA TGTGCCAGCAGAGAGTACAATGAGCAGTTCTTC. Encoded protein: CASREYNEQFF. The gene calls are TRBV12-3 or TRBV12-4 and TRBJ2-1; D gene uncertain. Between the trimmed V and J ends, which lost 6 bases and 4 bases, there was a span of 4 bases. This CDR3 has 11 amino acids.

This clonotype has a count of ten or more. The V call is TRBV20-1, the J call TRBJ1-4, with 7 bases lining up with TRBD1. Germline CDR1 and CDR2: DFQATT and SNEGSKA (reference sequence). With V trimmed by 6 bases and J by 4 bases, 5 bases remained unmatched. CDR3 length equals 13 residues. CDR3 nucleotides: TGCAGTGCACAGGGGAGTGGTAATGAAAAACTGTTTTTT. Residues: CSAQGSGNEKLFF.

The chain is built from TRBV7-9 and TRBJ2-3; tentative D call: TRBD1 (6 bases). The CDR3 is 16 residues long. V lost 4 bases to trimming and J lost 2 bases, with 16 bases between them. Germline-derived CDR1 and CDR2 are SEHNR and FQNEAQ (reference sequence). The CDR3 bases are TGTGCCAGCAGCTCTAGAGGACAGCACATCACAGATACGCAGTATTTT. Its translation is CASSSRGQHITDTQYF.

The chain recombines TRBV29-1 with TRBJ2-7; 7 bases fit TRBD1. CDR1 is SQVTM, CDR2 ANQGSEA, per germline. V dropped 7 bases and J dropped 4; count of bases not matched to a gene: 4. The CDR3 runs to 11 residues. CDR3: CSAGGEYEQYF. In DNA, the CDR3 is TGCAGCGCAGGGGGAGAGTACGAGCAGTACTTC.

This clonotype was picked up many times. The gene calls are TRBV3-1 and TRBJ2-1, with a tentative D call TRBD1 (5 bases). The V end was cut by 4 bases, the J end by 4 bases, with 17 bases between. Looked up from germline, CDR1 is LGHDT and CDR2 is YNNKEL (reference sequence). There are 16 residues in the CDR3. This CDR3 reads CASSLRGGGVYNEQFF. The CDR3 region has the DNA TGTGCCAGCAGCCTAAGGGGTGGCGGAGTTTACAATGAGCAGTTCTTC.

There are many counts of this clonotype. V is TRBV6-5 and J is TRBJ2-3; 7 bases align to TRBD1. V trimming: 4 bases; J trimming: 1 base; junction bases outside the gene matches: 5. Germline V lookup: CDR1 MNHEY, CDR2 SVGAGI. The CDR3 runs to 15 residues. The CDR3 sequence is CASSFGTARTDTQYF. The CDR3 DNA reads as TGTGCCAGCAGTTTCGGGACAGCGCGCACAGATACGCAGTATTTT.

J is TRBJ2-7 and V is TRBV20-1, with a weak D call TRBD1 (7 bases). V lost 0 bases, J lost 1 base, and 16 bases lay in between. Per the germline V gene, CDR1 is DFQATT and CDR2 is SNEGSKA (reference sequence). This CDR3 has 16 residues. In nucleotides, the CDR3 is TGCAGTGCTAGAGATTTGGAGGGGGCGCCATCCTACGAGCAGTACTTC. This translates into CSARDLEGAPSYEQYF.

This rearrangement joins TRBV11-2 to TRBJ2-2, with TRBD1 matching 7 bases. V shed 2 bases, J shed 7 bases, and the junction held 10 bases outside the gene matches. CDR1 and CDR2 from the germline V gene are SGHAT and FQNNGV. The CDR3 runs to 16 residues. Here the CDR3 reads CASSLLGGSSLGELFF. Written as DNA, the CDR3 is TGTGCCAGCAGCTTACTAGGGGGCTCCTCTCTCGGGGAGCTGTTTTTT.

In its sample, this clonotype was seen many times. The chain is built from TRBV25-1 and TRBJ1-6; 8 nucleotides agree with TRBD1. Trimming removed 1 base from V and 9 bases from J; junction bases left unmatched: 2. Looked up from germline, CDR1 is MGHDK and CDR2 is SYGVNS. There are 14 residues in the CDR3. The DNA for the CDR3 is TGTGCCAGCAGTGAATGGACAGGGAGTTCACCCCTCCACTTT. Residues: CASSEWTGSSPLHF.

The chain employs TRBV6-5 and TRBJ2-7; D may correspond to TRBD1 or TRBD2 (6 bases each). This CDR3 region has 15 residues. The V gene lost 0 bases and the J gene lost 3 bases, with 12 bases spanning the gap. Germline V CDR1 and CDR2: MNHEY, SVGAGI. The CDR3 region has the DNA TGTGCCAGCAGTTACTCGAATCGGGGGCTCTACGAGCAGTACTTC. This codes for CASSYSNRGLYEQYF.

At least ten counts were recorded for this clonotype. The J gene is TRBJ1-1, the V gene TRBV18, with 7 bases that match TRBD1. CDR3 length equals 15 residues. The trim removed 3 bases at V and 3 bases at J, leaving 7 bases unmatched. Germline assignment: CDR1 KGHSH and CDR2 LQKENI. CDR3 nucleotide sequence: TGTGCCAGCTCACCGCACAGGGGCGGGGACACTGAAGCTTTCTTT. Protein sequence: CASSPHRGGDTEAFF.

The rearrangement joins TRBV19 to TRBJ1-5; D unresolved. The V gene's germline CDR1 is LNHDA and CDR2 SQIVND (reference sequence). V lost 7 bases, J lost 3 bases, and 10 bases lay in between. This CDR3 comprises 13 residues. The CDR3 coding sequence is TGTGCCAGTACGAGGCAAGACAATCAGCCCCAGCATTTT. It yields the protein CASTRQDNQPQHF. The variable domain in full, completed from reference TRBV19 and TRBJ1-5, reads DGGITQSPKYLFRKEGQNVTLSCEQNLNHDAMYWYRQDPGQGLRLIYYSQIVNDFQKGDIAEGYSVSREKKESFPLTVTSAQKNPTAFYLCASTRQDNQPQHFGDGTRLSIL.

In its sample, this clonotype was seen a few times. The chain couples TRBV2 to TRBJ1-5, with 7 nucleotides matching TRBD1. The CDR3 is 14 amino acids. The germline V gene has CDR1 SNHLY and CDR2 FYNNEI. The V gene end was trimmed by 5 bases and the J gene end by 3 bases; junction bases not matched to a gene: 4. The CDR3 region has the DNA TGTGCCAGCAGTCGGGACAGATCCAATCAGCCCCAGCATTTT. Protein sequence: CASSRDRSNQPQHF.

This clonotype has a count of ten or more. Germline and junction disagree at one end, which may indicate a read error. V is TRBV4-1 and J is TRBJ2-1; 15 bases map to TRBD2. The CDR3 totals 16 residues. Looked up from germline, CDR1 is MGHRA and CDR2 is YSYEKL. The CDR3 sequence: CAGSRTSGRANVEQFF. CDR3 nucleotide sequence: TGCGCCGGCAGCCGGACTAGCGGGAGGGCTAATGTTGAGCAGTTCTTC.

This clonotype was seen a handful of times. This chain connects TRBV14 to TRBJ2-1; D call uncertain. The CDR3 has 14 amino acids. Between the trimmed V and J ends, which lost 0 bases and 10 bases, there was a span of 13 bases. Germline CDR1 and CDR2: SGHDN and FVKESK. In DNA, the CDR3 is TGTGCCAGCAGCCAAGATGCCGTGGGCAGAGAGCAGTTCTTC. It specifies CASSQDAVGREQFF.

This clonotype was counted ten times or more. Written as DNA, the CDR3 is TGCAGTGCTAGAGAGACTAGCGGGAGTTTAACCGGGGAGCTGTTTTTT. It specifies CSARETSGSLTGELFF. V gene TRBV20-1 combines with J gene TRBJ2-2, with 12 bases lining up with TRBD2. V was clipped by 0 bases and J by 5 bases; unmatched bases: 4. Germline V lookup: CDR1 DFQATT, CDR2 SNEGSKA (reference sequence). CDR3 length equals 16 residues.

The table lists this clonotype with many counts. This chain connects TRBV19 to TRBJ2-1; 14 bases match TRBD2. Germline values: CDR1 LNHDA, CDR2 SQIVND (reference sequence). Unmatched junction bases numbered 10, after V lost 7 bases and J lost 5 bases. CDR3 size: 17 residues. In DNA form, the CDR3 reads TGTGCCAGTACGGGACTAGCGGGAGTCGCCCCCCACAATGAGCAGTTCTTC. Translation: CASTGLAGVAPHNEQFF.

This clonotype was recorded many times. The chain has TRBV7-9 and TRBJ1-1; D possibly corresponds to TRBD1 (6 bases). Trimming stripped 5 bases from V and 2 bases from J, with 12 bases between. CDR1 SEHNR and CDR2 FQNEAQ come from the germline V gene (reference sequence). This CDR3 contains 14 residues. CDR3 sequence: CASSPGAFNTEAFF. The CDR3 nucleotides read TGTGCCAGCAGCCCAGGGGCGTTTAACACTGAAGCTTTCTTT.

The chain uses TRBV12-3 or TRBV12-4 and TRBJ1-4; no firm D call. The CDR3 has 15 amino acids. With 6 bases removed from V and 5 bases from J, the gap between germline ends came to 16 bases. The CDR3 DNA reads as TGTGCCAGCAGCCGTGCCGTCAGGTCGAATGAAAAACTGTTTTTT. Its translation is CASSRAVRSNEKLFF.

This clonotype came up a few times. J is TRBJ1-4 and V is TRBV29-1; TRBD1 aligns across 8 bases. Germline CDR1 SQVTM, CDR2 ANQGSEA. This CDR3 comprises 12 residues. J lost 6 bases, V lost 7 bases, and 4 bases had no gene match. The CDR3, as DNA: TGCAGCGCTGAGACAGGGGATGAAAAACTGTTTTTT. It translates to CSAETGDEKLFF.

In its sample, this clonotype was seen a few times. The chain employs TRBV27 and TRBJ2-3; no clear D. Germline-derived CDR1 and CDR2 are MNHEY and SMNVEV (reference sequence). CDR3 size: 13 residues. Between the trimmed V and J ends, which lost 6 bases and 5 bases, there was a span of 12 bases. The CDR3 loop is CASSSKPGDTQYF. CDR3 coding DNA: TGTGCCAGCAGCTCAAAGCCTGGAGATACGCAGTATTTT.

This chain uses TRBV7-3 with TRBJ2-5, with D uncertain. V lost 4 bases and J 4 bases, leaving 10 bases between the germline ends. Germline V gene lookup returns CDR1 SGHTA and CDR2 FQGTGA. The CDR3 length is 13 residues. DNA of the CDR3: TGTGCCAGCAGCTCTTTACCGGGAGAGACCCAGTACTTC. The encoded protein is CASSSLPGETQYF.

This clonotype was picked up many times. The CDR3 loop reads CASSSSPLNEQFF. CDR3 DNA sequence: TGTGCCAGTAGTTCATCCCCCCTCAATGAGCAGTTCTTC. The gene calls are TRBV19 and TRBJ2-1; D not resolved. The V end was cut by 5 bases, the J end by 6 bases, with 11 bases between. Germline-derived CDR1 and CDR2 are LNHDA and SQIVND (reference sequence). This CDR3 has 13 amino acids.

This clonotype was seen only a few times. V usage is TRBV12-3 or TRBV12-4 and J usage is TRBJ2-7; TRBD2 matches 10 bases. Trimming at V came to 5 bases and at J to 0 bases, leaving 4 bases not matched to a gene. CDR3 length equals 15 residues. In DNA, the CDR3 is TGTGCCAGCAGTGTCCTAGCGGGAGTCTCCTACGAGCAGTACTTC. It translates to CASSVLAGVSYEQYF.

There are many counts of this clonotype. This rearrangement joins TRBV12-3 or TRBV12-4 to TRBJ1-6; 9 nucleotides match TRBD1. The CDR3 sequence is 16 residues long. V shed 1 base, J shed 11 bases, and the junction held 9 bases outside the gene matches. The CDR3 is CASSLGVSGQGAPLHF. The CDR3 nucleotides read TGTGCCAGCAGTTTAGGGGTCTCGGGACAGGGCGCACCCCTCCACTTT.

This clonotype appeared many times. This chain links TRBV7-9 with TRBJ2-7; D is possibly TRBD2 (5 bases). Germline values: CDR1 SEHNR, CDR2 FQNEAQ (reference sequence). Trimming left V 7 bases short and J 2 bases short, with 18 bases between. The CDR3 totals 15 residues. The CDR3 nucleotides are TGTGCCAGCAACCCCCCTCGCGGGCGAACCTACGAGCAGTACTTC. It is translated as CASNPPRGRTYEQYF.

This clonotype was picked up many times. V gene TRBV27 combines with J gene TRBJ1-1; possible D gene TRBD1, 6 bases. The germline V gene has CDR1 MNHEY and CDR2 SMNVEV (reference sequence). Trimming cost V 6 bases and J 4 bases, with 15 bases left between them. The CDR3 length is 14 residues. CDR3 nucleotide sequence: TGTGCCAGCAGCCTCCAGGGGATTGCCACTGAAGCTTTCTTT. Its translation: CASSLQGIATEAFF.